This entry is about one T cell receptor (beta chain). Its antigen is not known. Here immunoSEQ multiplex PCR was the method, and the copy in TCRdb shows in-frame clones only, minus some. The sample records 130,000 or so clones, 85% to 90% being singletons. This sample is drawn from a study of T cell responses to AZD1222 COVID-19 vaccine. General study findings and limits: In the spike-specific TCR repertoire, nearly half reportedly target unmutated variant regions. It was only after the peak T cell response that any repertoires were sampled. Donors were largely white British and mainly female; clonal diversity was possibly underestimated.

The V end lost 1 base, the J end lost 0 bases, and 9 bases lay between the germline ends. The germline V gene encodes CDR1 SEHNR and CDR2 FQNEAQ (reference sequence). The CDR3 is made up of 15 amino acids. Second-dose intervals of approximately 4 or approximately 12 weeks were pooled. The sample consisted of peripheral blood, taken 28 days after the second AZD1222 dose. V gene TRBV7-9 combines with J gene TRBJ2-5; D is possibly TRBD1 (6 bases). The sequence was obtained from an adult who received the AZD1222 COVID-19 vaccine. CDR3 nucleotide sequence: TGTGCCAGCAGCTTAGGCACAGGGAACCAAGAGACCCAGTACTTC. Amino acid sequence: CASSLGTGNQETQYF.